The T cell receptor (beta chain) under discussion was sequenced for a study of neurological immune-mediated disorders. This clonotype has a count of ten or more. TCRdb fed the 5' RACE reads into MiXCR, producing one record per CDR3 protein. The data contain 50,000 or so distinct CDR3 sequences, 9% to 12% of them singletons. V lost 0 bases, J lost 7 bases, and 12 bases lay in between. The germline gives CDR1 DFQATT, CDR2 SNEGSKA (reference sequence). There are 13 residues in the CDR3. The sequence was obtained from a woman aged 40 to 55 with HTLV-1-associated myelopathy (HAM/TSP). The V call is TRBV20-1, the J call TRBJ2-5; a possible D gene is TRBD2 (6 bases). Sequencing was performed on PBMCs. CDR3 nucleotides: TGCAGTGCTAGAGATGGGGTCGGGGGGACCCAGTACTTC. It yields the protein CSARDGVGGTQYF.